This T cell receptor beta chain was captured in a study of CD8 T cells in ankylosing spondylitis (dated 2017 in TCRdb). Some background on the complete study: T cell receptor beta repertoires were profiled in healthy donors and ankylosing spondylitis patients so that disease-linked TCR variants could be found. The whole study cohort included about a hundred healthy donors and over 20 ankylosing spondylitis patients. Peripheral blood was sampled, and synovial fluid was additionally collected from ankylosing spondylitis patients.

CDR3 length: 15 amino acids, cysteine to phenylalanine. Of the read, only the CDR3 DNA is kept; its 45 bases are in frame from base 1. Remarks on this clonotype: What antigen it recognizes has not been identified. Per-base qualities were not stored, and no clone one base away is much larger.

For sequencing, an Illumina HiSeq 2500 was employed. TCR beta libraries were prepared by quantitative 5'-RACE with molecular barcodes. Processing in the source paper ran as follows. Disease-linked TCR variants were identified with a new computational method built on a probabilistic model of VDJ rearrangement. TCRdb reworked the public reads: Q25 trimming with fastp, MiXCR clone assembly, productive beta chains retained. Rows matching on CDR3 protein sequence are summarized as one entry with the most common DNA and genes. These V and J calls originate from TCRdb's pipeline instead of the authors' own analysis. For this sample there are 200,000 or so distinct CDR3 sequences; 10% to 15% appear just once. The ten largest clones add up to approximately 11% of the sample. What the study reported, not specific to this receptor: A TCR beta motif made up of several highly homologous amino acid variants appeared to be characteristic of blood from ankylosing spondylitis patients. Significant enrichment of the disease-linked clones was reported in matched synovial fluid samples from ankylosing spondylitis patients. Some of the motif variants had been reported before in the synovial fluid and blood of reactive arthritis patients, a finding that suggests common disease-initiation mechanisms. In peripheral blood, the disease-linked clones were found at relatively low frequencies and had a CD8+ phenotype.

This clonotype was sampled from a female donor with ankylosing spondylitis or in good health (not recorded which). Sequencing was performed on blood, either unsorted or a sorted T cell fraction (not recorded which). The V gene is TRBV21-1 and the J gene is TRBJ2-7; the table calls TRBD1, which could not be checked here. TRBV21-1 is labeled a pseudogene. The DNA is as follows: TGTGCCAGCAGCACCCAGACCCGGGAACCACTCGAGCAGTACTTC. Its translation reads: CASSTQTREPLEQYF.